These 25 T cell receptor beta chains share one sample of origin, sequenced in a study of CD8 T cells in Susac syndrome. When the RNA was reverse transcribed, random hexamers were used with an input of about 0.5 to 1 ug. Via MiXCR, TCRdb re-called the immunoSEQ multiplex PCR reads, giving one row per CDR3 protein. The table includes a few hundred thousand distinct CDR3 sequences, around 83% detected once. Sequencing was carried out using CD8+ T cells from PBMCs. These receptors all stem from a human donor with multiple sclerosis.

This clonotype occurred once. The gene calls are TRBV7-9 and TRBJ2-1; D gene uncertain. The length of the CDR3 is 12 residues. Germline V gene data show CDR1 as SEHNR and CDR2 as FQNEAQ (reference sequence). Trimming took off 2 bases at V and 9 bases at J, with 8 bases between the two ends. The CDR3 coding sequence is TGTGCCAGCAGCTTAAATAATCGTGAGCAGTTCTTC. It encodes CASSLNNREQFF.

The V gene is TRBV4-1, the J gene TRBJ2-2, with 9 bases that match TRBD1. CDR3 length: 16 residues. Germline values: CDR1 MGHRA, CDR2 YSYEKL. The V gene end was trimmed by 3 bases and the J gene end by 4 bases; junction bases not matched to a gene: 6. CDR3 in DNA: TGCGCCAGCAGCCAGGCGGGACAGGGTGGCACCGGGGAGCTGTTTTTT. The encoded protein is CASSQAGQGGTGELFF.

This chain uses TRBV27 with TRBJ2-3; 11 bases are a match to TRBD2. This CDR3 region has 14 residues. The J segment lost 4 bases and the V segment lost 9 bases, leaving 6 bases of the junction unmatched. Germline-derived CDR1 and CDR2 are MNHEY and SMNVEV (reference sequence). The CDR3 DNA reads TGTGCCAGTGCGACTAGCGGGATCCCAGATACGCAGTATTTT. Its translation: CASATSGIPDTQYF.

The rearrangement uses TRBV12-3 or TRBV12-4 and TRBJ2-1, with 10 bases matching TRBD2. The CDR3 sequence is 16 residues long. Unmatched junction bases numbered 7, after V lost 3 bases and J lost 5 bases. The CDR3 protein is CASSFAGLARDNEQFF. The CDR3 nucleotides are TGTGCCAGCAGTTTTGCGGGACTAGCGAGGGACAATGAGCAGTTCTTC.

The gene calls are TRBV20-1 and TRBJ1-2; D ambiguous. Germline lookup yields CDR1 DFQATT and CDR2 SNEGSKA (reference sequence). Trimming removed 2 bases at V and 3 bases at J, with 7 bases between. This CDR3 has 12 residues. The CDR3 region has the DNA TGCAGTGCTAGACTACTTGACTATGGCTACACCTTC. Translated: CSARLLDYGYTF.

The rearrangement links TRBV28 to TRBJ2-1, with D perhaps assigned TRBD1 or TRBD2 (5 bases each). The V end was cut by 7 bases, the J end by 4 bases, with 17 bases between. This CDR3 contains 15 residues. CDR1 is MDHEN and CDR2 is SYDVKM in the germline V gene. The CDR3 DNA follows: TGTGCCAGCAAACCTCCTGGGACCTTGTACAATGAGCAGTTCTTC. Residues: CASKPPGTLYNEQFF.

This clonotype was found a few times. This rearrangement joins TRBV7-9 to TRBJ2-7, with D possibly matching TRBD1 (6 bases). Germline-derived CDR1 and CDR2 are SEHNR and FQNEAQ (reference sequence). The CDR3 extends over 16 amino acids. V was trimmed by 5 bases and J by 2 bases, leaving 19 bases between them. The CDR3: CASSLRRTGLPYEQYF. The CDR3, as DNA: TGTGCCAGCAGCCTCAGACGTACAGGGTTACCCTACGAGCAGTACTTC.

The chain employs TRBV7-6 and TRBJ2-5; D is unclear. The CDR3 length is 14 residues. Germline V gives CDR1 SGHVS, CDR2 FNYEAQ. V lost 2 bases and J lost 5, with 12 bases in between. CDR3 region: CASSLLALPETQYF. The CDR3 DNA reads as TGTGCCAGCAGCTTATTGGCCCTGCCCGAGACCCAGTACTTC.

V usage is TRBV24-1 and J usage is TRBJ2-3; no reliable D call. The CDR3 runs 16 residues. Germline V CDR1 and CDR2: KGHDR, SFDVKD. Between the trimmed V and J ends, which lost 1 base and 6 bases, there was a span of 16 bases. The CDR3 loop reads CATSDFTEQARDTQYF. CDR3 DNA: TGTGCCACCAGTGATTTTACCGAGCAGGCGAGGGATACGCAGTATTTT.

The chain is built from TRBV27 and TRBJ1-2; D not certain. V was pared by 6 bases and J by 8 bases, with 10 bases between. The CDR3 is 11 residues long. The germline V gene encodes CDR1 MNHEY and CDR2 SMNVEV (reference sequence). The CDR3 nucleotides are TGTGCCAGCAGAGGTGTCGGGGGCTACACCTTC. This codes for CASRGVGGYTF.

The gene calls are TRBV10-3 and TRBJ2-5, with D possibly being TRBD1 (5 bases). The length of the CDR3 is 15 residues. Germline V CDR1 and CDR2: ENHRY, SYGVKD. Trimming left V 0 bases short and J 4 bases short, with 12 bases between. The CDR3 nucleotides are TGTGCCATCAGTGAGTCGACGACAGTGAGAGAGACCCAGTACTTC. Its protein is CAISESTTVRETQYF.

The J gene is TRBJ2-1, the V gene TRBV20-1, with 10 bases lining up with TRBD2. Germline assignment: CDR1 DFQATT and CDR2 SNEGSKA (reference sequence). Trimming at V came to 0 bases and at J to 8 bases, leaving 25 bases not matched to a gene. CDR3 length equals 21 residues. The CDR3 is CSARDFLGSSGSGHGLDEQFF. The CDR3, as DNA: TGCAGTGCTAGAGATTTTCTTGGGTCTAGCGGGAGCGGGCACGGTCTCGATGAGCAGTTCTTC.

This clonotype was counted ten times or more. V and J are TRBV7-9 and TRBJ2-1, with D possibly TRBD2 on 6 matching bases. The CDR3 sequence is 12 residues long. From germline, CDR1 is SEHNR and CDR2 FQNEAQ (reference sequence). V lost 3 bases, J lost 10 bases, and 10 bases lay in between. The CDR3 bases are TGTGCCAGCAGCTTGGGGGGAGACGAGCAGTTCTTC. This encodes CASSLGGDEQFF.

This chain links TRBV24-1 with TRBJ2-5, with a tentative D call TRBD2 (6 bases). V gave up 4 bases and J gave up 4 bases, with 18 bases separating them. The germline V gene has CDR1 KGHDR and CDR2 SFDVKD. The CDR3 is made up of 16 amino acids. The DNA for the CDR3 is TGTGCCACCAGTGAAGGGGAGGACCACCGAGCAGAGACCCAGTACTTC. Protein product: CATSEGEDHRAETQYF.

CDR3 protein: CASSFRWTEVTEAFF. In DNA, the CDR3 is TGTGCCAGCAGTTTCCGGTGGACTGAAGTCACTGAAGCTTTCTTT. The V call is TRBV28, the J call TRBJ1-1; D not certain. Trimming stripped 3 bases from V and 4 bases from J, with 15 bases between. CDR3 length: 15 residues. Germline CDR1 MDHEN, CDR2 SYDVKM.

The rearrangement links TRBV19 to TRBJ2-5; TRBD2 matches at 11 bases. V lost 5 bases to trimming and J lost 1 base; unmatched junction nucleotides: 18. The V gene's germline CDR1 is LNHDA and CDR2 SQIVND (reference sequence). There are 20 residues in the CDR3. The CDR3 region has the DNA TGTGCCAGTAGTCTGACCGAACTAGCGGGAGACCACGGGGCCCAAGAGACCCAGTACTTC. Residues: CASSLTELAGDHGAQETQYF.

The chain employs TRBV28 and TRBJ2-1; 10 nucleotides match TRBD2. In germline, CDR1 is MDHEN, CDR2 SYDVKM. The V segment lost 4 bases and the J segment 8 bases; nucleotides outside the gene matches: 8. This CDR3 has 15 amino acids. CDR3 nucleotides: TGTGCCAGCAGTTCTCTACTAGCGGGGCCGGATGAGCAGTTCTTC. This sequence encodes CASSSLLAGPDEQFF.

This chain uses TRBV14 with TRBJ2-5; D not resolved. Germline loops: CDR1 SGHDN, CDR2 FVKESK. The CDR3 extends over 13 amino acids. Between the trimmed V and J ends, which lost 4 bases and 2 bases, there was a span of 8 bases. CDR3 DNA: TGTGCCAGCAGCCGACTGGTTCAAGAGACCCAGTACTTC. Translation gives CASSRLVQETQYF. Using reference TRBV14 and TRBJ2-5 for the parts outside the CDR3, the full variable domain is EAGVTQFPSHSVIEKGQTVTLRCDPISGHDNLYWYRRVMGKEIKFLLHFVKESKQDESGMPNNRFLAERTGGTYSTLKVQPAELEDSGVYFCASSRLVQETQYFGPGTRLLVL.

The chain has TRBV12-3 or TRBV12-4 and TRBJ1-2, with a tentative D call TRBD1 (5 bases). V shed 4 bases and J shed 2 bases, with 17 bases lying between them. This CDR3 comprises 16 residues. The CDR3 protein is CASSSPWVDKNYGYTF. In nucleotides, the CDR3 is TGTGCCAGCAGTTCACCTTGGGTGGACAAAAACTATGGCTACACCTTC.

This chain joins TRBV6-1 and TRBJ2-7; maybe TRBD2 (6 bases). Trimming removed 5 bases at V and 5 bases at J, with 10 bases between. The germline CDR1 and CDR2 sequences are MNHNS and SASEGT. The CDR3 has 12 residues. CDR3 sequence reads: CASSRLGDEQYF. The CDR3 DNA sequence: TGTGCCAGCAGTCGACTAGGGGACGAGCAGTACTTC.

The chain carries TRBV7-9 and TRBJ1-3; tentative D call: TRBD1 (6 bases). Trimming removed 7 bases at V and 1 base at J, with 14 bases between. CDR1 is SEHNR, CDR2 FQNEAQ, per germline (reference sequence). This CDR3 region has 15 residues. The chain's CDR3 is CASTRDTTSGNTIYF. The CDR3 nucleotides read TGTGCCAGCACGAGGGACACTACTTCTGGAAACACCATATATTTT. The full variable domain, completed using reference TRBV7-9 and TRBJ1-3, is DTGVSQNPRHKITKRGQNVTFRCDPISEHNRLYWYRQTLGQGPEFLTYFQNEAQLEKSRLLSDRFSAERPKGSFSTLEIQRTEQGDSAMYLCASTRDTTSGNTIYFGEGSWLTVV.

CDR3 bases: TGTGCCAGCAGCTTGGGGGACAGGGGGTACGAGCAGTACTTC. Translation gives CASSLGDRGYEQYF. The chain couples TRBV5-4 to TRBJ2-7; 11 bases map to TRBD1. J gave up 4 bases and V 0 bases, and 0 bases lay outside the gene matches. Germline CDR1 is SGHNT and CDR2 is YYREEE (reference sequence). The CDR3 is 14 residues long.

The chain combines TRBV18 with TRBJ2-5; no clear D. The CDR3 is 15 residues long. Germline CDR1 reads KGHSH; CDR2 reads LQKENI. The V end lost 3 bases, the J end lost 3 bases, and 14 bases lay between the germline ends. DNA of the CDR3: TGTGCCAGCTCACCCGCAGACGTGAGCGAAGAGACCCAGTACTTC. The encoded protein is CASSPADVSEETQYF.

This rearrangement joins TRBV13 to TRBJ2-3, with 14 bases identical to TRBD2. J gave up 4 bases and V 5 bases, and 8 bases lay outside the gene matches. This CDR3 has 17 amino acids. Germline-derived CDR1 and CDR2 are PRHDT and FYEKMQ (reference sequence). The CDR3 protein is CASSHWGLAGDADTQYF. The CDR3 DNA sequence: TGTGCCAGCAGCCATTGGGGACTAGCGGGAGACGCAGATACGCAGTATTTT. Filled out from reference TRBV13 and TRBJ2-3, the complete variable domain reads AAGVIQSPRHLIKEKRETATLKCYPIPRHDTVYWYQQGPGQDPQFLISFYEKMQSDKGSIPDRFSAQQFSDYHSELNMSSLELGDSALYFCASSHWGLAGDADTQYFGPGTRLTVL.

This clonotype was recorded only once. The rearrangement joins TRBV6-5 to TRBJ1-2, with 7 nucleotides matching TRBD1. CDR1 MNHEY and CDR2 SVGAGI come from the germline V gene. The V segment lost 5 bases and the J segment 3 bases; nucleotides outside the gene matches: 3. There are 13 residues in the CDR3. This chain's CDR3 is CASSRQGHYGYTF. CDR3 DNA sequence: TGTGCCAGCAGTCGACAGGGACACTATGGCTACACCTTC.